This TCR beta chain was retrieved from a study of T-cell reconstitution after alpha-beta-depleted transplantation in children. Study-wide results and caveats: It was reported that alpha-beta T cells came from several hundred expanded graft clones (about two months after transplant). At one year after transplant, newly produced T cells mostly accounted for T-cell counts and diversity. There were some patients whose high TCRbeta diversity at day 60 came from surviving recipient T cells and thymic progenitors.

This CDR3 is built from 17 residues. With 5 bases clipped from V and 0 bases from J, the junction kept 10 bases outside the gene matches. The germline gives CDR1 SGHTA, CDR2 FQGNSA. A few counts support this clonotype. What it binds is unknown. Unique molecular identifiers were incorporated when the TCRbeta library was constructed. One entry per CDR3 protein results from TCRdb running MiXCR on the PCR reads. The table has more than 200,000 distinct CDR3 sequences, 7.5% to 9.5% seen once; the top ten hold approximately 34%. This sequence joins TRBV7-2 and TRBJ2-4, with 7 bases matching TRBD1. The sequence came from a male patient aged 2-15 years who had a stem cell transplant for acute myeloid leukemia, so the T cells may come from the graft donor. Sequencing used PBMCs, mostly from graft donor cells, obtained 360 days after TCRalphabeta/CD19-depleted stem cell transplant. The CDR3 sequence: CASSTPTGLVAKNIQYF. CDR3 bases: TGTGCCAGCAGCACTCCGACAGGGCTGGTAGCCAAAAACATTCAGTACTTC.